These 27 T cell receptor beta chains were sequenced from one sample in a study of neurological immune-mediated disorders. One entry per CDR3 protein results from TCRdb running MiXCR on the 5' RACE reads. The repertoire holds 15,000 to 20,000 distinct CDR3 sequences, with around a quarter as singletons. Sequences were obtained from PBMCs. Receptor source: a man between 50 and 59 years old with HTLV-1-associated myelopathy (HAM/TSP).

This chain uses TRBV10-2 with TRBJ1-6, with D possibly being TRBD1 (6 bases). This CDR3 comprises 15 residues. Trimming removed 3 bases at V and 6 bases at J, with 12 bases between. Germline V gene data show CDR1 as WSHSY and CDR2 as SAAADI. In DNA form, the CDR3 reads TGCGCCAGCAGTGACGGGGGCTTCCGTAATTCACCCCTCCACTTT. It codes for CASSDGGFRNSPLHF.

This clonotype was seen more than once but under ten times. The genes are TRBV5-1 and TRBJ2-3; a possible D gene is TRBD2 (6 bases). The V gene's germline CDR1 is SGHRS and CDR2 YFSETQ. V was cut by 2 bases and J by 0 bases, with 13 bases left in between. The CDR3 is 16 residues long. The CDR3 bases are TGCGCCAGCAGCTTAGGAGGAGGGATGAGCACAGATACGCAGTATTTT. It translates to CASSLGGGMSTDTQYF.

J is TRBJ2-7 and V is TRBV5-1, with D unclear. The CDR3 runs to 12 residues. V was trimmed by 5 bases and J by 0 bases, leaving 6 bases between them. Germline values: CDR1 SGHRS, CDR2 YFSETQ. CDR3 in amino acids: CASRQSSYEQYF. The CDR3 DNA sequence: TGCGCCAGCAGGCAGAGCTCCTACGAGCAGTACTTC.

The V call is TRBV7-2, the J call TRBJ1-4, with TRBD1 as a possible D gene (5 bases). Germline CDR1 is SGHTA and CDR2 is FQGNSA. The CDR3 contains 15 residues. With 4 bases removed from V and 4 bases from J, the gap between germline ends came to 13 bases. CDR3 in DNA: TGTGCCAGCAGCTATACCCCGGGGCATAATGAAAAACTGTTTTTT. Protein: CASSYTPGHNEKLFF. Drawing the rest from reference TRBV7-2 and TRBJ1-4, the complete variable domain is GAGVSQSPSNKVTEKGKDVELRCDPISGHTALYWYRQSLGQGLEFLIYFQGNSAPDKSGLPSDRFSAERTGGSVSTLTIQRTQQEDSAVYLCASSYTPGHNEKLFFGSGTQLSVL.

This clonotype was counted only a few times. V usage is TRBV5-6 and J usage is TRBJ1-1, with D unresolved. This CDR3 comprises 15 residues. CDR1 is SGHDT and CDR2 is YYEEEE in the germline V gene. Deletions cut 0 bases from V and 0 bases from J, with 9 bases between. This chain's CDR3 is CASSLDPGLNTEAFF. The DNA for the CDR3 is TGTGCCAGCAGCTTGGACCCGGGCCTGAACACTGAAGCTTTCTTT.

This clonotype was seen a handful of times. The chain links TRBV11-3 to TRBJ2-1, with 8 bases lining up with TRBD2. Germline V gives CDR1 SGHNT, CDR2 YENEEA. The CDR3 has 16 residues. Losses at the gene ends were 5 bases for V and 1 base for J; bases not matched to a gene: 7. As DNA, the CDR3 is TGTGCCAGCAGCGCGACGGGACTAGTGTCCTACAATGAGCAGTTCTTC. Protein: CASSATGLVSYNEQFF.

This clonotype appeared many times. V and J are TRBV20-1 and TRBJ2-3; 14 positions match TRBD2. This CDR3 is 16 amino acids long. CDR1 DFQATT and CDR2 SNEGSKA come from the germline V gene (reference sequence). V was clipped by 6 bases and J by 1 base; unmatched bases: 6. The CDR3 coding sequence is TGCAGTGCAAGGACTAGCGGGGGGTTCGGCACAGATACGCAGTATTTT. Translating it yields CSARTSGGFGTDTQYF.

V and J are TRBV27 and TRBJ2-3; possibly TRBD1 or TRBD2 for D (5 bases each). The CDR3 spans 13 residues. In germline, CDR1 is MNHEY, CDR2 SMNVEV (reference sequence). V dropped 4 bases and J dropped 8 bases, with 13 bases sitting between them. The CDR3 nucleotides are TGTGCCAGCAGTTCCAAATCCGGGGCTACGCAGTATTTT. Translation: CASSSKSGATQYF.

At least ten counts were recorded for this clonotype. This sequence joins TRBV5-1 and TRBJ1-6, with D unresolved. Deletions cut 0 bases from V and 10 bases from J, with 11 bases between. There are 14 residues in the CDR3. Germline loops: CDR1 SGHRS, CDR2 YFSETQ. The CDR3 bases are TGCGCCAGCAGCTTGGCTGTGTTCGGCTCACCCCTCCACTTT. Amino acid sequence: CASSLAVFGSPLHF.

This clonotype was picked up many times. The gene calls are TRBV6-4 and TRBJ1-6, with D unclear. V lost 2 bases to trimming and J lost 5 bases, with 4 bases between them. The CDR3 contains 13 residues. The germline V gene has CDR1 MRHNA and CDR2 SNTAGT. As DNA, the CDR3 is TGTGCCAGCAGTGACAGGGATAATTCACCCCTCCACTTT. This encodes CASSDRDNSPLHF.

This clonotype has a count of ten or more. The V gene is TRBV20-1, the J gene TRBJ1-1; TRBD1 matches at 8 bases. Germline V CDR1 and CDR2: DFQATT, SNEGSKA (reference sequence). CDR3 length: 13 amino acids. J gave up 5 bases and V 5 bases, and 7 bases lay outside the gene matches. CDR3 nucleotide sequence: TGCAGTGCTTTCGGACAGGGTACGACTGAAGCTTTCTTT. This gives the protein CSAFGQGTTEAFF.

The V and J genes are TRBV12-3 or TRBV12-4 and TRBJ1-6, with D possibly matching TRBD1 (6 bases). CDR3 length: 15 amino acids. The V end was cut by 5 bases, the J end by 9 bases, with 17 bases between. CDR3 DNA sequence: TGTGCCAGCAGTCCCACCGGGACACAGGGTTCACCCCTCCACTTT. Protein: CASSPTGTQGSPLHF.

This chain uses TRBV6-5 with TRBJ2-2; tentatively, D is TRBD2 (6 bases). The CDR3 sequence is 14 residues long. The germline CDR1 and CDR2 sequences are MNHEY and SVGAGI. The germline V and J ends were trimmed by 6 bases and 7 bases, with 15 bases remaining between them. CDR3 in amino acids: CASRFQGGGGELFF. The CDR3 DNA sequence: TGTGCCAGCAGGTTCCAGGGAGGTGGCGGGGAGCTGTTTTTT.

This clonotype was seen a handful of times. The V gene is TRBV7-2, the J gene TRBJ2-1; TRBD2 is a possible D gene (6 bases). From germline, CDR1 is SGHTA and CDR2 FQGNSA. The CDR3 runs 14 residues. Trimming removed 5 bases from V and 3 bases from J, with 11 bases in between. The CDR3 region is CASSPGVGYNEQFF. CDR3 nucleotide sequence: TGTGCCAGCAGCCCGGGGGTAGGCTACAATGAGCAGTTCTTC.

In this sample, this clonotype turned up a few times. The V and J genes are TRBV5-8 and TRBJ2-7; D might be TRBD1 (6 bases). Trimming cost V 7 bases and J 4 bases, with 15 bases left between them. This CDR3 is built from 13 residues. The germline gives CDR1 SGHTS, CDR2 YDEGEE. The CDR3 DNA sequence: TGTGCCAGCTCAGGGGTTGCGCGTTACGAGCAGTACTTC. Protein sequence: CASSGVARYEQYF.

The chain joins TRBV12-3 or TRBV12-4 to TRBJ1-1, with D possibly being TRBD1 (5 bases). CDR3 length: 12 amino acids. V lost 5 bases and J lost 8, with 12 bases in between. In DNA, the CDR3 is TGTGCCAGCAGTCAGAGGGACGAAGAAGCTTTCTTT. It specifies CASSQRDEEAFF.

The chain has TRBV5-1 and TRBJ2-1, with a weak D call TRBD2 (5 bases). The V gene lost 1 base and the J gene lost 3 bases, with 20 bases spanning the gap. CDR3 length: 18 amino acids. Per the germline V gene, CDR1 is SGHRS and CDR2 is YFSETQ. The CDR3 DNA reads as TGCGCCAGCAGCTTGCCCCGGGATCCACTATCATTCTACAATGAGCAGTTCTTC. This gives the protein CASSLPRDPLSFYNEQFF.

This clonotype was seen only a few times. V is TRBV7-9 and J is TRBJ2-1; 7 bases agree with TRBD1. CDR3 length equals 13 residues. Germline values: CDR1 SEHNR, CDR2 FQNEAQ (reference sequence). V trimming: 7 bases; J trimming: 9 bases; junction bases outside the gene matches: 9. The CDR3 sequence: CASKPDRVAEQFF. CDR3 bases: TGTGCCAGCAAACCTGACAGGGTCGCTGAGCAGTTCTTC.

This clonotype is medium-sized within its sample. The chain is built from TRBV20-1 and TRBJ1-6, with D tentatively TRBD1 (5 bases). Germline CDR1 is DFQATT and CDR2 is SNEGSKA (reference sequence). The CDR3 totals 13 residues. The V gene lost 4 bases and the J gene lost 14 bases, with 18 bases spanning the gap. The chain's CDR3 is CSATSRDRSALHF. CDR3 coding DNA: TGCAGTGCTACCTCCCGGGACCGCTCAGCCCTCCACTTT.

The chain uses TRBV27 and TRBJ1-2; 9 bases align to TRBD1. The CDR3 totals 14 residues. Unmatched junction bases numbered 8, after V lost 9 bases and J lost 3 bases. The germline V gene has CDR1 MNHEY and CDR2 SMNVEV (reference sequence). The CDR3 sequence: CASGTGRLDYGYTF. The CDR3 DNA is TGTGCCAGTGGGACAGGGCGGTTGGACTATGGCTACACCTTC.

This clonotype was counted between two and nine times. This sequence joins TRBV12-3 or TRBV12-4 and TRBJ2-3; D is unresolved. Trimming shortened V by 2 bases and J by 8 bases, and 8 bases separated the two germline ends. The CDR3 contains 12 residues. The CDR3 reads CASSLRHGTQYF. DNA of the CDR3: TGTGCCAGCAGTTTAAGGCACGGTACGCAGTATTTT.

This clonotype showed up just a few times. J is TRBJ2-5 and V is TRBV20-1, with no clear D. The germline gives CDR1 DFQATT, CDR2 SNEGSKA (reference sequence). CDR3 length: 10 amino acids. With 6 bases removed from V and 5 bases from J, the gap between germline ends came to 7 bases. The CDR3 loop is CSATTETQYF. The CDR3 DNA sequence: TGCAGTGCAACTACGGAGACCCAGTACTTC.

CDR3 bases: TGCGCCAGCAGGAGAGGACAGGGGAACTCCTACGAGCAGTACTTC. Amino acid sequence: CASRRGQGNSYEQYF. The V call is TRBV10-2, the J call TRBJ2-7, with 9 bases identical to TRBD1. Trimming at V came to 6 bases and at J to 0 bases, leaving 6 bases not matched to a gene. From germline, CDR1 is WSHSY and CDR2 SAAADI. CDR3 length equals 15 residues.

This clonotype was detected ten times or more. The CDR3 nucleotides are TGTGCCAGCTCACCGGACAGGGGAGGCGAAGCCCAGCATTTT. It encodes CASSPDRGGEAQHF. This sequence joins TRBV18 and TRBJ1-5, with 9 bases matching TRBD1. Germline V gene lookup returns CDR1 KGHSH and CDR2 LQKENI. Losses at the gene ends were 3 bases for V and 11 bases for J; bases not matched to a gene: 8. CDR3 size: 14 residues.

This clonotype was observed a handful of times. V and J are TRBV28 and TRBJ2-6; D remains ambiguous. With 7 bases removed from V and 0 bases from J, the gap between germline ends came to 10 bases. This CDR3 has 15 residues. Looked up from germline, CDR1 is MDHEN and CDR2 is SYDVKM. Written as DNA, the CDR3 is TGTGCCAGCAACACAGTTATCTCTGGGGCCAACGTCCTGACTTTC. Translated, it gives CASNTVISGANVLTF.

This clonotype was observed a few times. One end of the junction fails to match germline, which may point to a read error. CDR3 bases: TGTGCCAGCAGCCCAACGGGGGGGAACACCGGGGAGCCGTTTTTT. Translating it yields CASSPTGGNTGEPFF. The chain links TRBV9 to TRBJ2-2; 8 bases align to TRBD2. The length of the CDR3 is 15 residues. Germline CDR1 and CDR2: SGDLS and YYNGEE.

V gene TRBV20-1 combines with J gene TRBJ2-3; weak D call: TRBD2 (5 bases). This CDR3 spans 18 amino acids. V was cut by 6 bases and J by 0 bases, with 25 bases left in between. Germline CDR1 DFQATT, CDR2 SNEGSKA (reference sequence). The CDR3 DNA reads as TGCAGTGCCCTGGAGGCGAGGGAGTTGAATCCTAGCACAGATACGCAGTATTTT. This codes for CSALEARELNPSTDTQYF.